These 2 T cell receptor beta chains originate from one sample sequenced in a study of T cell responses to AZD1222 COVID-19 vaccine. Assay used: immunoSEQ multiplex PCR; TCRdb lists only in-frame clones, some missing. The repertoire holds approximately 180,000 clones, almost 90% seen once, with approximately 7.7% in the top ten. Sequences were derived from peripheral blood, sampled on day 0 of AZD1222 vaccination. These receptors all stem from an adult in good health.

In this sample, this clone turned up once. This chain uses TRBV10-1 with TRBJ2-7; D might be TRBD2 (5 bases). CDR1 is WNHNN, CDR2 SYGVQD, per germline (reference sequence). Trimming left V 5 bases short and J 6 bases short, with 23 bases between. There are 16 residues in the CDR3. The CDR3 protein is CASSFLGPEVGFEQYF. The CDR3, as DNA: TGCGCCAGCAGTTTCCTCGGGCCGGAGGTTGGGTTCGAGCAGTACTTC.

V gene TRBV24-1 combines with J gene TRBJ1-5; a weak D match, TRBD1 (6 bases). The V end lost 3 bases, the J end lost 4 bases, and 15 bases lay between the germline ends. The CDR3 is 16 residues long. Germline V gives CDR1 KGHDR, CDR2 SFDVKD. CDR3 in DNA: TGTGCCACCAGTGATGGGGGCACTCTCGGAAATCAGCCCCAGCATTTT. Protein sequence: CATSDGGTLGNQPQHF.